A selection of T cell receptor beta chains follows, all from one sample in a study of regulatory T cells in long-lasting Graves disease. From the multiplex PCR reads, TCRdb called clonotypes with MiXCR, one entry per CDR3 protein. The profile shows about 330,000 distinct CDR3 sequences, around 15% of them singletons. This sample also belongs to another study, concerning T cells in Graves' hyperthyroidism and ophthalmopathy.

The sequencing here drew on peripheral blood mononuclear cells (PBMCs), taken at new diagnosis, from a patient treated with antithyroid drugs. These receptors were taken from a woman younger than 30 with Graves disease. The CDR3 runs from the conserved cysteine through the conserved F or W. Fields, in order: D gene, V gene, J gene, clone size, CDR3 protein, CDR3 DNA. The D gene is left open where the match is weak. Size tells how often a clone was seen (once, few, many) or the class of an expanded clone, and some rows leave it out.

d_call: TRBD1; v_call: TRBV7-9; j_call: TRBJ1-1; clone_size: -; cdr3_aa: CASSRRGGQMNTEAFF; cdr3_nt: TGTGCCAGCAGCCGTAGGGGGGGACAGATGAACACTGAAGCTTTCTTT
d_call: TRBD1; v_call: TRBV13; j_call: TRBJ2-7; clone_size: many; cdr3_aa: CASSSDRTAHEQYF; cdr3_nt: TGTGCCAGCAGCTCGGACAGGACGGCCCACGAGCAGTACTTC
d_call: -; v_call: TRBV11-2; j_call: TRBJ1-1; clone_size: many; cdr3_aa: CASSLGGGAFF; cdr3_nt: TGTGCCAGCAGCTTAGGGGGGGGAGCTTTCTTT
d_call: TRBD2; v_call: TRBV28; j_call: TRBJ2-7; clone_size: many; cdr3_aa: CASSPSLAGRSYEQYF; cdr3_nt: TGTGCCAGCAGTCCTTCGTTAGCGGGGCGCTCCTACGAGCAGTACTTC
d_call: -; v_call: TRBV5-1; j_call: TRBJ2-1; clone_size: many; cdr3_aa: CASSLADSYNEQFF; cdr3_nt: TGCGCCAGCAGCTTGGCAGACTCCTACAATGAGCAGTTCTTC
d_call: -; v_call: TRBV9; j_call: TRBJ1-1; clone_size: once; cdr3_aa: CASSVGTGMNTEAFF; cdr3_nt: TGTGCCAGCAGCGTAGGAACAGGCATGAACACTGAAGCTTTCTTT
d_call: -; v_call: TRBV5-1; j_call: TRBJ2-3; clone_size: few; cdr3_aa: CASSLWDRSTDTQYF; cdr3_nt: TGCGCCAGCAGCTTGTGGGACCGGTCCACAGATACGCAGTATTTT
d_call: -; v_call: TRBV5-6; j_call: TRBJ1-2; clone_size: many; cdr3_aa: CASSLDRHYGYTF; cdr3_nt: TGTGCCAGCAGCTTGGACCGACACTATGGCTACACCTTC
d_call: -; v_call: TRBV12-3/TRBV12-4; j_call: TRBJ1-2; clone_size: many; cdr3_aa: CASSLGGGYTF; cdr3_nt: TGTGCCAGCAGTTTAGGTGGTGGCTACACCTTC
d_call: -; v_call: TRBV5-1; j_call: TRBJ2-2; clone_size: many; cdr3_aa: CASRVTDTGELFF; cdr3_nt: TGCGCCAGCAGGGTGACAGACACCGGGGAGCTGTTTTTT